The 25 T cell receptor beta chains reported below all come from one sample, sequenced in a study of regulatory T cells in long-lasting Graves disease. The authors built TCR beta libraries using iRepertoire HTBI primers and Arm-PCR of CDR3 regions. TCRdb independently ran MiXCR on the multiplex PCR reads; one entry per CDR3 protein. The repertoire consists of roughly 420,000 distinct CDR3 sequences, with about 14% occurring once and the leading ten covering about a fifth. Time point in this sample: newly diagnosed GD, antithyroid drugs for less than 3 months. Following extraction of RNA from PBMCs, that RNA was used to make the TCR library. The sample here was peripheral blood mononuclear cells (PBMCs), taken at new diagnosis, from a patient treated with antithyroid drugs. All receptors derive from a female donor with Graves disease.

This clonotype was seen only a few times. The V call is TRBV10-3, the J call TRBJ1-2; possibly TRBD1 for D (6 bases). The CDR3 loop spans 15 amino acids. V was cut by 0 bases and J by 3 bases, with 11 bases left in between. Germline CDR1 and CDR2: ENHRY and SYGVKD. CDR3 residues: CAISESEEGDYGYTF. CDR3 sequence (DNA): TGTGCCATCAGTGAGTCGGAGGAGGGGGACTATGGCTACACCTTC.

This clonotype has a count of ten or more. The V and J genes are TRBV7-2 and TRBJ2-1, with D maybe TRBD2 (5 bases). Trimming cost V 1 base and J 0 bases, with 10 bases left between them. CDR3 length: 16 amino acids. CDR1 SGHTA and CDR2 FQGNSA come from the germline V gene. The DNA for the CDR3 is TGTGCCAGCAGCTTAGGTATGGGGAGCTCCTACAATGAGCAGTTCTTC. The encoded protein is CASSLGMGSSYNEQFF.

This clonotype was counted between two and nine times. CDR3 residues: CASSLVDSKHEQFF. CDR3 DNA sequence: TGTGCCAGCAGCTTGGTTGACAGTAAGCATGAGCAGTTCTTC. This sequence joins TRBV5-4 and TRBJ2-1; TRBD1 might be the D (5 bases). V lost 0 bases and J 8 bases, leaving 12 bases between the germline ends. Per the germline V gene, CDR1 is SGHNT and CDR2 is YYREEE (reference sequence). The CDR3 spans 14 residues.

Comment on this clonotype: This clone may be a read error of a much larger clone one base away. The chain links TRBV27 to TRBJ1-1; TRBD1 agrees at 7 bases. The CDR3 has 14 amino acids. Germline CDR1 and CDR2: MNHEY and SMNVEV (reference sequence). Trimming took 7 bases from V and 3 from J; bases not matched to a gene: 8. CDR3 in amino acids: CASTPTGIDTEAFF. The CDR3 bases are TGTGCCAGCACCCCGACAGGGATTGACACTGAAGCTTTCTTT.

Many counts were recorded for this clonotype. The chain has TRBV12-3 or TRBV12-4 and TRBJ1-3; 7 bases fit TRBD1. Losses at the gene ends were 7 bases for V and 2 bases for J; bases not matched to a gene: 8. The CDR3 consists of 15 residues. CDR3 loop: CASKLNTGAGNTIYF. The CDR3 DNA follows: TGTGCCAGCAAACTTAATACAGGGGCTGGAAACACCATATATTTT.

The table lists this clonotype with many counts. This rearrangement joins TRBV2 to TRBJ1-2; D might be TRBD1 (5 bases). CDR1 SNHLY and CDR2 FYNNEI come from the germline V gene. Trimming shortened V by 2 bases and J by 1 base, and 8 bases separated the two germline ends. The length of the CDR3 is 14 residues. CDR3 loop: CASSELGLNYGYTF. In DNA form, the CDR3 reads TGTGCCAGCAGTGAACTGGGACTTAACTATGGCTACACCTTC.

The V gene is TRBV20-1, the J gene TRBJ2-2; 11 nucleotides agree with TRBD1. The ends lost 1 base at V and 2 bases at J; junction bases unmatched: 0. The CDR3 contains 15 residues. Germline CDR1 and CDR2: DFQATT and SNEGSKA (reference sequence). CDR3 nucleotides: TGCAGTGCTAGAGGGACAGGGGGCAACACCGGGGAGCTGTTTTTT. Encoded protein: CSARGTGGNTGELFF.

About this clonotype: A far larger clone is only one base removed, so a read error is likely. This chain connects TRBV7-9 to TRBJ2-3, with D possibly TRBD2 on 6 matching bases. Germline V gene sequence: CDR1 SEHNR, CDR2 FQNEAQ (reference sequence). CDR3 length: 17 amino acids. CDR3 sequence (DNA): TGTGCCAGAAGCTTGGGGGGTCCGGGTCGAGCCGGCGATACGCAGTATTTT. It is translated as CARSLGGPGRAGDTQYF.

This clonotype was detected only a few times. The chain uses TRBV9 and TRBJ2-2; 7 positions agree with TRBD2. Germline V gene lookup returns CDR1 SGDLS and CDR2 YYNGEE. The CDR3 totals 15 residues. V dropped 4 bases and J dropped 4; count of bases not matched to a gene: 7. The CDR3 loop is CASSTAGDRTGELFF. In nucleotides, the CDR3 is TGTGCCAGCAGCACGGCGGGAGATCGCACCGGGGAGCTGTTTTTT. Complete variable domain (other parts from reference TRBV9 and TRBJ2-2): DSGVTQTPKHLITATGQRVTLRCSPRSGDLSVYWYQQSLDQGLQFLIQYYNGEERAKGNILERFSAQQFPDLHSELNLSSLELGDSALYFCASSTAGDRTGELFFGEGSRLTVL.

The V call is TRBV29-1, the J call TRBJ2-7; D remains ambiguous. The CDR3 is 11 amino acids. Trimming cost V 0 bases and J 2 bases, with 2 bases left between them. Germline CDR1 SQVTM, CDR2 ANQGSEA. The CDR3 nucleotides are TGCAGCGTTGAAGAAACCTACGAGCAGTACTTC. Translating it yields CSVEETYEQYF.

The sample holds a few counts of this clonotype. The chain carries TRBV4-3 and TRBJ1-2; tentative D call: TRBD1 (6 bases). The CDR3 length is 18 residues. Trimming cost V 2 bases and J 4 bases, with 23 bases left between them. CDR1 is LGHNA and CDR2 is YSLEER in the germline V gene. The CDR3 spells CASSQMTSWGRGSYGYTF. The CDR3 nucleotides are TGCGCCAGCAGCCAAATGACCTCCTGGGGGCGCGGGAGCTATGGCTACACCTTC.

This clonotype came up many times. V is TRBV5-6 and J is TRBJ1-4; TRBD1 might be the D (5 bases). This CDR3 has 19 residues. The germline V gene encodes CDR1 SGHDT and CDR2 YYEEEE. Trimming removed 4 bases at V and 2 bases at J, with 24 bases between. Here the CDR3 reads CASSAWTQGDSRTNEKLFF. DNA of the CDR3: TGTGCCAGCAGCGCTTGGACACAAGGGGATAGTCGGACTAATGAAAAACTGTTTTTT.

This clonotype was detected many times. This chain links TRBV7-2 with TRBJ1-2, with 7 bases aligning to TRBD1. From germline, CDR1 is SGHTA and CDR2 FQGNSA. The junction had 16 bases not matched to a gene; V was cut back by 10 bases and J by 5 bases. The CDR3 sequence is 15 residues long. CDR3 residues: CATRLDRERYYGYTF. The DNA of the CDR3 is TGTGCCACACGCCTCGACAGGGAGAGATATTATGGCTACACCTTC.

This clonotype showed up just a few times. V gene TRBV28 combines with J gene TRBJ1-4; no reliable D call. This CDR3 is built from 15 residues. The germline CDR1 and CDR2 sequences are MDHEN and SYDVKM. Deletions cut 6 bases from V and 0 bases from J, with 11 bases between. The CDR3 sequence: CASSPSQPTNEKLFF. The CDR3 DNA is TGTGCCAGCAGCCCCAGCCAACCAACTAATGAAAAACTGTTTTTT.

The sample holds many counts of this clonotype. This chain links TRBV30 with TRBJ2-1, with a tentative D call TRBD1 (6 bases). The V and J ends lost 1 base and 0 bases respectively, with 16 bases between them. The germline V gene has CDR1 GTSNPN and CDR2 SVGIG (reference sequence). This CDR3 has 17 residues. CDR3: CAWSGGRDTSSYNEQFF. The CDR3 DNA follows: TGTGCCTGGAGTGGTGGAAGGGACACCAGCTCCTACAATGAGCAGTTCTTC.

This clonotype was seen a handful of times. A much larger clone differs from this one at a single base, so this may be a read error. The rearrangement uses TRBV20-1 and TRBJ1-5, with 9 nucleotides matching TRBD1. This CDR3 region has 13 residues. Germline lookup yields CDR1 DFQATT and CDR2 SNEGSKA (reference sequence). V was clipped by 6 bases and J by 7 bases; unmatched bases: 7. The CDR3, as DNA: TGCAGTGCCCGGACAGGGGATGAGCAGCCCCAGCATTTT. It specifies CSARTGDEQPQHF.

As regards this clonotype: It may be a read error: a sequence one base away is much more abundant. The J gene is TRBJ2-7, the V gene TRBV7-2, with 10 bases aligning to TRBD2. In germline, CDR1 is SGHTA, CDR2 FQGNSA. The CDR3 runs 16 residues. The CDR3 sequence is CANSLLAGLAAYEQYF. CDR3 nucleotides: TGTGCCAACAGCTTATTGGCCGGACTAGCGGCCTACGAGCAGTACTTC. Based on the CDR3 plus reference TRBV7-2 and TRBJ2-7, the full variable domain is GAGVSQSPSNKVTEKGKDVELRCDPISGHTALYWYRQSLGQGLEFLIYFQGNSAPDKSGLPSDRFSAERTGGSVSTLTIQRTQQEDSAVYLCANSLLAGLAAYEQYFGPGTRLTVT.

This clonotype was seen more than once but under ten times. This chain joins TRBV5-6 and TRBJ1-4, with TRBD1 as a possible D gene (6 bases). This CDR3 is built from 15 residues. The V end was cut by 3 bases, the J end by 11 bases, with 20 bases between. Germline CDR1 is SGHDT and CDR2 is YYEEEE. CDR3 sequence: CASSWGVGGSEKLFF. CDR3 DNA: TGTGCCAGCAGCTGGGGTGTAGGGGGGTCGGAGAAACTGTTTTTT.

There are many counts of this clonotype. The gene calls are TRBV9 and TRBJ2-2; D could derive from TRBD1 or TRBD2 (5 bases each). CDR1 and CDR2 from the germline V gene are SGDLS and YYNGEE. The germline V and J ends were trimmed by 0 bases and 6 bases, with 15 bases remaining between them. There are 16 residues in the CDR3. The CDR3 loop is CASSVVDTPRAGELFF. The CDR3, as DNA: TGTGCCAGCAGCGTAGTGGACACCCCGAGGGCCGGGGAGCTGTTTTTT.

In this sample, this clonotype turned up many times. The V call is TRBV12-3 or TRBV12-4, the J call TRBJ1-2, with 7 bases fitting TRBD1. The trim removed 6 bases at V and 4 bases at J, leaving 8 bases unmatched. The CDR3 has 14 amino acids. Written as DNA, the CDR3 is TGTGCCAGCAGCCCCGACAGGGAGGGCTATGGCTACACCTTC. This codes for CASSPDREGYGYTF.

This chain links TRBV6-2 or TRBV6-3 with TRBJ1-5; possibly TRBD1 for D (5 bases). V was trimmed by 2 bases and J by 5 bases, leaving 10 bases between them. Germline assignment: CDR1 MNHEY and CDR2 SVGEGT. This CDR3 has 14 residues. CDR3 sequence reads: CASSYSAGHQPQHF. For the CDR3, the DNA is TGTGCCAGCAGTTACAGTGCAGGGCATCAGCCCCAGCATTTT.

This chain connects TRBV19 to TRBJ1-5; TRBD1 aligns across 7 bases. This CDR3 is built from 16 residues. The junction had 7 bases not matched to a gene; V was cut back by 2 bases and J by 3 bases. Germline CDR1 LNHDA, CDR2 SQIVND (reference sequence). The CDR3 DNA reads TGTGCCAGTAGTATATCGACAGGGATTTACAATCAGCCCCAGCATTTT. Translation: CASSISTGIYNQPQHF.

About this clonotype itself: This likely traces to a read error, being one base from a far larger clone. The CDR3 does not close with the conserved phenylalanine or tryptophan, likely indicating a read error. The genes are TRBV12-3 or TRBV12-4 and TRBJ1-2; 9 bases are a match to TRBD1. V shed 6 bases and J 6 bases; nucleotides not matched to a gene: 2. The CDR3 covers 12 residues. The CDR3 DNA reads TGTGCCAGCAGCCGGACAGGGGATGGCTACACCCTC. This gives the protein CASSRTGDGYTL.

This clonotype has ten or more counts. Here the CDR3 DNA reads TGTGCCACCCGGACCGGGGGACGGGGTGAAAAACTGTTTTTT. This sequence encodes CATRTGGRGEKLFF. J is TRBJ1-4 and V is TRBV7-9; D may be TRBD1 (5 bases). Germline lookup yields CDR1 SEHNR and CDR2 FQNEAQ (reference sequence). This CDR3 spans 14 amino acids. V was clipped by 10 bases and J by 7 bases, with 19 bases between them.

The gene calls are TRBV15 and TRBJ2-4; no reliable D call. V was pared by 1 base and J by 1 base, with 11 bases between. CDR1 is LNHNV and CDR2 is YYDKDF in the germline V gene (reference sequence). The CDR3 has 16 amino acids. CDR3 in DNA: TGTGCCACCAGCAGAGCGACAATAGTGGCCAAAAACATTCAGTACTTC. Amino acids: CATSRATIVAKNIQYF.